A selection of T cell receptor beta chains follows, all from one sample in a study of CD8+ T cells in alopecia areata. The data were produced by immunoSEQ multiplex PCR, yet TCRdb's version contains in-frame clones alone and is incomplete. The table lists 150,000 to 200,000 clones, 59% of them singletons. The specimen was CD4+ T cells sorted from blood, collected at week 0. These receptor sequences come from a human donor with alopecia areata. Each CDR3 is given with its conserved first and last residue.

v_gene | CDR3aa
TRBV30 | CAWSAQRGNNSPLHF
TRBV2 | CASSVAQTVDEQYF
TRBV5-5 | CASSLEVYGYTF
TRBV29-1 | CSVGETQYF
TRBV29-1 | CSVQQGWDEQYF
TRBV4-1 | CASSQVDMGFSNQPQHF
TRBV28 | CASSSGQTGEQYF
TRBV4-2 | CASSQGGANSNQPQHF
TRBV6-5 | CASSYYQTAEAFF
TRBV19 | CASSIGVRQGGPGELFF
TRBV10-3 | CAISSFGGQNYGYTF
TRBV5-1 | CASSIQGNQPQHF
TRBV6-5 | CASSYLGTGEEKLFF
TRBV30 | CAWSVGEPYGYTF
TRBV29-1 | CSVTPLDRLQETQYF
TRBV5-1 | CASSVWAGETQYF
TRBV30 | CAWSVRWAAEGKDEAFF
TRBV5-1 | CASSLDRGTYEQYF
TRBV5-1 | CASSPGGSFFNQPQHF
TRBV29-1 | CSVVENSNQPQHF
TRBV30 | CAWSLRELRTGELFF
TRBV29-1 | CSVELGQGTDTQYF
TRBV5-1 | CASSAGQVYEQYF
TRBV29-1 | CSVDRGTGYEQYF
TRBV5-1 | CASSEGGGRNQPQHF
TRBV29-1 | CSVPAGNLYGYTF
TRBV11-2 | CASSFNTGELFF
TRBV18 | CASSPPGGANVLTF
TRBV30 | CAWSGPSGPGSPLHF
TRBV7-9 | CASSEQQGYGYTF
TRBV5-1 | CASKTASKETQYF
TRBV30 | CAWTYGIYGYTF
TRBV30 | CAWSRGLETQYF
TRBV6-6 | CASSLQDYGYTF
TRBV5-6 | CASSRDRSQPQHF
TRBV12-5 | CASGTLLTGTYNEQFF
TRBV7-9 | CASAPGYDYGYTF
TRBV4-1 | CASSPLRGETQYF
TRBV29-1 | CSVRTGNYEQYF
TRBV9 | CASSVGHQGFYGYTF
TRBV30 | CAWSVPGVYEQYF
TRBV7-6 | CASSTGRYQPQHF